Each of the 31 T cell receptor beta chains below was sequenced from the same sample in a study of blood T cell repertoires in COVID-19. Profiled with immunoSEQ multiplex PCR; TCRdb holds only in-frame clones, not every one. Here the sample spans hundreds of thousands of clones, approximately 88% being singletons. The sequencing sample was made of peripheral blood. The receptor set was obtained from a man aged 35 to 55 with acute or convalescent COVID-19.

This sequence joins TRBV19 and TRBJ2-7, with 13 bases aligning to TRBD2. CDR1 and CDR2 from the germline V gene are LNHDA and SQIVND (reference sequence). The CDR3 spans 16 residues. The V gene end was trimmed by 5 bases and the J gene end by 5 bases; junction bases not matched to a gene: 9. The CDR3 region is CASSSGLAGLGDEQYF. In DNA, the CDR3 is TGTGCCAGTAGTTCGGGACTAGCGGGGCTTGGAGACGAGCAGTACTTC.

The chain is built from TRBV9 and TRBJ2-1; 7 nucleotides match TRBD1. Germline CDR1 reads SGDLS; CDR2 reads YYNGEE. V was pared by 4 bases and J by 10 bases, with 5 bases of the junction left unmatched. The CDR3 loop spans 12 amino acids. The CDR3 nucleotides read TGTGCCAGCAGCAAAGGGGGCTCCGAGCAGTTCTTC. It encodes CASSKGGSEQFF.

The V gene is TRBV19, the J gene TRBJ2-1; 7 nucleotides line up with TRBD2. With 10 bases clipped from V and 1 base from J, the junction kept 7 bases outside the gene matches. Germline CDR1 is LNHDA and CDR2 is SQIVND (reference sequence). The CDR3 runs 14 residues. The CDR3 DNA reads as TGTGCCACCGACTGGGGGGGGTCCTACAATGAGCAGTTCTTC. Its translation: CATDWGGSYNEQFF.

The V call is TRBV27, the J call TRBJ2-5; 9 bases are a match to TRBD2. Germline V gene data show CDR1 as MNHEY and CDR2 as SMNVEV (reference sequence). The CDR3 spans 17 residues. With V trimmed by 6 bases and J by 1 base, 12 bases remained unmatched. DNA of the CDR3: TGTGCCAGCAGCCCTTTATCGGCAGCGGGGGGCCAAGAGACCCAGTACTTC. Protein: CASSPLSAAGGQETQYF.

This chain connects TRBV2 to TRBJ2-3; 11 nucleotides align to TRBD2. The CDR3 is 17 residues long. Germline trimming cut 6 bases from V and 2 bases from J; bases unmatched to any gene: 10. Germline V gene lookup returns CDR1 SNHLY and CDR2 FYNNEI. DNA of the CDR3: TGTGCCAGCAGCGTCGTAGCGGGAGGGTTCCCCACAGATACGCAGTATTTT. It translates to CASSVVAGGFPTDTQYF.

The CDR3 sequence is CASSDRGPTPYEQYF. For the CDR3, the DNA is TGTGCCAGCAGCGACAGGGGGCCCACTCCTTACGAGCAGTACTTC. The genes are TRBV2 and TRBJ2-7; 10 bases agree with TRBD1. Germline lookup yields CDR1 SNHLY and CDR2 FYNNEI. The CDR3 totals 15 residues. Trimming removed 6 bases from V and 4 bases from J; junction bases left unmatched: 9.

This chain joins TRBV19 and TRBJ2-1; 8 bases are shared with TRBD2. V dropped 3 bases and J dropped 1; count of bases not matched to a gene: 5. This CDR3 comprises 16 residues. CDR1 LNHDA and CDR2 SQIVND come from the germline V gene (reference sequence). In DNA, the CDR3 is TGTGCCAGTAGTATTTCGAGCGGGAGTTCCTACAATGAGCAGTTCTTC. It encodes CASSISSGSSYNEQFF.

This clone appeared a few times. The chain couples TRBV5-5 to TRBJ1-1; no reliable D call. The ends were cut back, 1 base at V and 0 bases at J, with 10 bases in the middle. Germline CDR1 SGHKS, CDR2 YYEKEE (reference sequence). This CDR3 spans 15 amino acids. Written as DNA, the CDR3 is TGTGCCAGCAGCTTGCCCCCGGGGATGAACACTGAAGCTTTCTTT. It specifies CASSLPPGMNTEAFF.

The chain has TRBV6-1 and TRBJ1-4; no definite D call. V was shortened by 2 bases and J by 8 bases, with 15 bases between the two germline ends. Germline values: CDR1 MNHNS, CDR2 SASEGT. The CDR3 has 15 amino acids. DNA for the CDR3: TGTGCCAGCAGTGAATCGGGGTCAGGTCGGGAAAAACTGTTTTTT. It yields the protein CASSESGSGREKLFF.

The chain employs TRBV27 and TRBJ1-6; 9 nucleotides agree with TRBD1. Germline V gene data show CDR1 as MNHEY and CDR2 as SMNVEV (reference sequence). The CDR3 covers 19 residues. The V and J ends lost 5 bases and 0 bases, in that order; junction bases with no gene match: 11. This chain's CDR3 is CASSLLGTGTYSYNSPLHF. In nucleotides, the CDR3 is TGTGCCAGCAGTCTATTAGGGACAGGGACCTACTCCTATAATTCACCCCTCCACTTT.

The chain has TRBV10-3 and TRBJ2-7; 7 nucleotides match TRBD1. The length of the CDR3 is 16 residues. The germline CDR1 and CDR2 sequences are ENHRY and SYGVKD. Trimming cost V 4 bases and J 7 bases; bases outside gene matches: 16. The CDR3 DNA is TGTGCCATCAGTGTAGGGACAGCTACGACCATTGCGGAGCAGTACTTC. Its protein is CAISVGTATTIAEQYF.

The V gene is TRBV10-1, the J gene TRBJ2-1; TRBD2 matches at 9 bases. This CDR3 region has 16 residues. The germline V gene has CDR1 WNHNN and CDR2 SYGVQD (reference sequence). After removal of 5 bases from V and 5 bases from J, the junction contained 10 bases not matched to a gene. The CDR3 coding sequence is TGCGCCAGCAGTTACCTTAGCGGGAGCGGCGACAATGAGCAGTTCTTC. This translates into CASSYLSGSGDNEQFF.

The rearrangement links TRBV15 to TRBJ2-3; D might be TRBD1 (7 bases). The ends were cut back, 9 bases at V and 5 bases at J, with 21 bases in the middle. The germline V gene has CDR1 LNHNV and CDR2 YYDKDF (reference sequence). CDR3 length: 15 amino acids. CDR3 loop: CATRRGTAILDTQYF. CDR3 in DNA: TGTGCCACGAGACGGGGGACAGCGATTCTAGATACGCAGTATTTT.

This chain uses TRBV23-1 with TRBJ2-7; tentatively, D is TRBD1 (5 bases). TRBV23-1 is filed as an ORF, its function uncertain. CDR3 length: 17 residues. Trimming pared 4 bases from V and 6 bases from J, leaving 25 bases between. This CDR3 is CASSLRVNGAVNIEQYF. As DNA, the CDR3 is TGCGCCAGCAGTCTCAGGGTCAATGGGGCAGTGAATATCGAGCAGTACTTC.

The chain couples TRBV28 to TRBJ2-1, with 7 bases matching TRBD1. In germline, CDR1 is MDHEN, CDR2 SYDVKM. This CDR3 is built from 15 residues. The junction had 5 bases not matched to a gene; V was cut back by 6 bases and J by 0 bases. Here the CDR3 reads CASRTGSLSYNEQFF. The DNA of the CDR3 is TGTGCCAGCAGGACAGGGTCCCTCTCCTACAATGAGCAGTTCTTC.

CDR3 in DNA: TGTGCCAGCAGCCGGAGAGACGGGGGGTACGAGCAGTACTTC. It is translated as CASSRRDGGYEQYF. This sequence joins TRBV3-1 (or the pseudogene TRBV3-2) and TRBJ2-7; 7 bases map to TRBD2. CDR1 and CDR2 (germline): LGHDT, YNNKEL (reference sequence). J gave up 4 bases and V 4 bases, and 7 bases lay outside the gene matches. The CDR3 covers 14 residues.

The V gene is TRBV29-1, the J gene TRBJ2-5; tentative D call: TRBD1 (6 bases). V lost 5 bases and J lost 1, with 14 bases in between. This CDR3 is 14 amino acids long. Germline assignment: CDR1 SQVTM and CDR2 ANQGSEA. Here the CDR3 reads CSVRRGRGQETQYF. CDR3 DNA sequence: TGCAGCGTTCGCAGGGGCAGAGGCCAAGAGACCCAGTACTTC.

This clone was counted at least ten times. Other nucleotide sequences in the sample specify the same CDR3. CDR3 in amino acids: CASSSGQGNTGELFF. The CDR3 coding sequence is TGTGCCAGCAGCTCGGGACAGGGGAACACCGGGGAGCTGTTTTTT. The rearrangement joins TRBV7-3 to TRBJ2-2; TRBD1 matches at 9 bases. The CDR3 loop spans 15 amino acids. CDR1 is SGHTA and CDR2 is FQGTGA in the germline V gene. Trimming took 4 bases from V and 1 from J; bases not matched to a gene: 1.

The chain employs TRBV4-1 and TRBJ2-7; 9 bases are a match to TRBD2. The V and J ends lost 4 bases and 1 base, in that order; junction bases with no gene match: 14. In germline, CDR1 is MGHRA, CDR2 YSYEKL. The CDR3 covers 18 residues. The CDR3 bases are TGCGCCAGCAGCCCAAGACTAGCGGCCGACCCCGAGTCCTACGAGCAGTACTTC. It is translated as CASSPRLAADPESYEQYF.

In nucleotides, the CDR3 is TGTGCTTCCAGGGGGACGGATATAGGGGATGAAAAACTGTTTTTT. Its translation: CASRGTDIGDEKLFF. The chain joins TRBV10-3 to TRBJ1-4; 7 positions agree with TRBD1. The CDR3 is 15 amino acids. Per germline, CDR1 ENHRY and CDR2 SYGVKD.

The rearrangement joins TRBV6-5 to TRBJ1-4; 7 bases are a match to TRBD1. This CDR3 contains 15 residues. V was pared by 5 bases and J by 7 bases, with 10 bases of the junction left unmatched. Germline V gene data show CDR1 as MNHEY and CDR2 as SVGAGI. The chain's CDR3 is CASSRNRDSSEKLFF. CDR3 sequence (DNA): TGTGCCAGCAGTCGCAACCGGGACAGCTCTGAAAAACTGTTTTTT.

The table lists this clone with a count of one. CDR3: CASSLGATNTEAFF. The CDR3 DNA follows: TGTGCCAGCAGTCTGGGGGCTACGAACACTGAAGCTTTCTTT. The J gene is TRBJ1-1, the V gene TRBV7-2, with D perhaps matching TRBD1 (6 bases). Germline CDR1 reads SGHTA; CDR2 reads FQGNSA. The V end lost 6 bases, the J end lost 1 base, and 12 bases lay between the germline ends. This CDR3 spans 14 amino acids.

This chain joins TRBV2 and TRBJ1-1; unclear D gene. Germline values: CDR1 SNHLY, CDR2 FYNNEI. This CDR3 has 13 amino acids. The V end was cut by 9 bases, the J end by 1 base, with 12 bases between. CDR3 nucleotide sequence: TGTGCCAGATTTCGGCGGCAGAACACTGAAGCTTTCTTT. It translates to CARFRRQNTEAFF.

The V gene is TRBV7-9, the J gene TRBJ1-5; D not resolved. CDR3 length: 14 residues. Germline-derived CDR1 and CDR2 are SEHNR and FQNEAQ (reference sequence). The V end was cut by 1 base, the J end by 6 bases, with 10 bases between. The CDR3 spells CASSLGGFGQPQHF. DNA for the CDR3: TGTGCCAGCAGCTTAGGAGGGTTCGGTCAGCCCCAGCATTTT.

The chain links TRBV28 to TRBJ1-5; D gene unclear. Per the germline V gene, CDR1 is MDHEN and CDR2 is SYDVKM. The CDR3 has 13 residues. The V end was cut by 4 bases, the J end by 5 bases, with 9 bases between. The CDR3 reads CASSSRGYQPQHF. The CDR3 nucleotides read TGTGCCAGCAGTTCTCGGGGTTATCAGCCCCAGCATTTT.

This clone was counted a few times. The V gene is TRBV30, the J gene TRBJ1-6; TRBD1 might be the D (6 bases). This CDR3 has 12 residues. In germline, CDR1 is GTSNPN, CDR2 SVGIG (reference sequence). Deletions cut 5 bases from V and 6 bases from J, with 8 bases between. Here the CDR3 DNA reads TGTGCCTGGGACAGGATTAATTCACCCCTCCACTTT. Translating gives CAWDRINSPLHF.

This chain joins TRBV4-2 and TRBJ1-6, with TRBD1 identical over 9 bases. The CDR3 is 16 amino acids. The V gene's germline CDR1 is LGHNA and CDR2 YNFKEQ. Trimming removed 2 bases from V and 8 bases from J; junction bases left unmatched: 7. CDR3 protein: CASSQPGQGRDSPLHF. The CDR3 region has the DNA TGTGCCAGCAGCCAACCGGGACAGGGCCGCGATTCACCCCTCCACTTT.

J is TRBJ1-2 and V is TRBV27, with TRBD1 identical over 7 bases. Germline CDR1 and CDR2: MNHEY and SMNVEV (reference sequence). The trim removed 3 bases at V and 4 bases at J, leaving 5 bases unmatched. This CDR3 comprises 14 residues. CDR3 sequence reads: CASSLKGGSYGYTF. CDR3 DNA sequence: TGTGCCAGCAGTTTGAAAGGGGGCAGCTATGGCTACACCTTC.

The genes are TRBV11-2 and TRBJ2-5; 7 nucleotides line up with TRBD2. The CDR3 runs to 14 residues. Unmatched junction bases numbered 1, after V lost 1 base and J lost 2 bases. Germline CDR1 SGHAT, CDR2 FQNNGV. CDR3 nucleotide sequence: TGTGCCAGCAGCTTAGCGGGGGGTCAAGAGACCCAGTACTTC. This gives the protein CASSLAGGQETQYF.

The chain combines TRBV11-2 with TRBJ1-2; 7 bases agree with TRBD1. Per germline, CDR1 SGHAT and CDR2 FQNNGV. The CDR3 contains 15 residues. J gave up 7 bases and V 5 bases, and 13 bases lay outside the gene matches. CDR3 in amino acids: CASSPYRDSSFGYTF. The CDR3 DNA follows: TGTGCCAGCAGCCCCTACCGGGACAGCTCGTTTGGCTACACCTTC.

The chain has TRBV10-2 and TRBJ2-5; possible D gene TRBD1, 5 bases. The V gene's germline CDR1 is WSHSY and CDR2 SAAADI. The length of the CDR3 is 15 residues. V was cut by 6 bases and J by 4 bases, with 18 bases left in between. CDR3 bases: TGCGCCAGCAGCTATGAAAGGGGTACCGGAGAGACCCAGTACTTC. It specifies CASSYERGTGETQYF.